This TCR beta chain was identified during a study of shared clonotypes between healthy human individuals. Here immunoSEQ multiplex PCR was the method, and the copy in TCRdb shows in-frame clones only, minus some. The top ten clones hold about 0.38% of a sample with around 2.5 million clones, roughly 93% of them seen once. Germline-derived CDR1 and CDR2 are MDHEN and SYDVKM. V gave up 3 bases and J gave up 4 bases, with 16 bases separating them. The CDR3 is 16 residues long. Sequencing input: naive CD4+ T cells from PBMCs. The subset denotes: CD45RA+ positively selected. This clonotype was obtained from a man between 18 and 35 years old in good health. Some clones in this sample may be carry-over from other donors' samples. This rearrangement joins TRBV28 to TRBJ1-5, with D perhaps TRBD1 (5 bases). The CDR3 DNA sequence: TGTGCCAGCAGTTTTCTGGGGGGTACTAGGAATCAGCCCCAGCATTTT. Encoded protein: CASSFLGGTRNQPQHF.